Following are 29 T cell receptor beta chains from one sample sequenced in a study of T cell repertoires in cytomegalovirus infection. TCRdb redid the calling of the reads with MiXCR, one entry per CDR3 protein. The table lists 150,000 to 200,000 distinct CDR3 sequences, 28% of them singletons. Specimen: PBMCs. The receptors come from a human donor in good health (CMV status not recorded). Some clones in this sample may be carry-over from other donors' samples.

This clonotype occurred a few times. The chain is built from TRBV20-1 and TRBJ2-6; D gene uncertain. This CDR3 has 15 residues. Germline V lookup: CDR1 DFQATT, CDR2 SNEGSKA (reference sequence). With 6 bases removed from V and 1 base from J, the gap between germline ends came to 13 bases. The CDR3 region has the DNA TGCAGTGCCAAGGCAGACGATTCTGGGGCCAACGTCCTGACTTTC. Protein sequence: CSAKADDSGANVLTF.

The sample holds one count of this clonotype. The rearrangement joins TRBV7-3 to TRBJ2-7, with a tentative D call TRBD2 (5 bases). The ends were cut back, 5 bases at V and 0 bases at J, with 14 bases in the middle. In germline, CDR1 is SGHTA, CDR2 FQGTGA. The CDR3 covers 15 residues. CDR3 in DNA: TGTGCCAGCAGCCAGACTACTGAGGGCTCCTACGAGCAGTACTTC. This sequence encodes CASSQTTEGSYEQYF.

The chain employs TRBV2 and TRBJ1-5; D may be TRBD1 (5 bases). The germline gives CDR1 SNHLY, CDR2 FYNNEI. V lost 8 bases, J lost 7 bases, and 18 bases lay in between. The CDR3 length is 14 residues. The CDR3 is CASLGIRGEQPQHF. For the CDR3, the DNA is TGTGCCAGCTTGGGTATTAGGGGAGAGCAGCCCCAGCATTTT.

The rearrangement links TRBV12-3 or TRBV12-4 to TRBJ2-1; the D gene is possibly TRBD2 (5 bases). Trimming left V 6 bases short and J 7 bases short, with 13 bases between. This CDR3 has 13 residues. This chain's CDR3 is CASRRMGVNEQFF. Here the CDR3 DNA reads TGTGCCAGCAGGAGGATGGGAGTGAATGAGCAGTTCTTC.

The CDR3 loop is CSVLNGPEAFF. Written as DNA, the CDR3 is TGCAGCGTGCTCAACGGACCTGAAGCTTTCTTT. This sequence joins TRBV29-1 and TRBJ1-1, with no clear D. Germline CDR1 reads SQVTM; CDR2 reads ANQGSEA. Between the trimmed V and J ends, which lost 6 bases and 6 bases, there was a span of 11 bases. This CDR3 is 11 amino acids long. Full variable domain (remainder filled in from reference TRBV29-1 and TRBJ1-1): SAVISQKPSRDICQRGTSLTIQCQVDSQVTMMFWYRQQPGQSLTLIATANQGSEATYESGFVIDKFPISRPNLTFSTLTVSNMSPEDSSIYLCSVLNGPEAFFGQGTRLTVV.

This clonotype was seen many times. The J gene is TRBJ1-1, the V gene TRBV7-6; maybe TRBD1 (5 bases). The CDR3 is made up of 18 amino acids. V lost 0 bases and J 0 bases, leaving 17 bases between the germline ends. CDR1 is SGHVS, CDR2 FNYEAQ, per germline. CDR3 in DNA: TGTGCCAGCAGCTTAGCGCAGGGAGGGAGCAACATGAACACTGAAGCTTTCTTT. Translation: CASSLAQGGSNMNTEAFF.

Points on this clonotype: At one end the junction does not follow the germline gene, possibly because of a read error. This chain joins TRBV19 and TRBJ2-1; D call uncertain. Germline V gene data show CDR1 as LNHDA and CDR2 as SQIVND (reference sequence). This CDR3 is 14 amino acids long. In nucleotides, the CDR3 is TGTGCCAGTAGTATAGACGCTACTCGAGATGAACAGTTCTTC. This sequence encodes CASSIDATRDEQFF.

In this sample, this clonotype turned up many times. The chain employs TRBV7-2 and TRBJ1-2; TRBD1 aligns across 8 bases. With 6 bases clipped from V and 7 bases from J, the junction kept 10 bases outside the gene matches. The CDR3 spans 14 residues. From germline, CDR1 is SGHTA and CDR2 FQGNSA. DNA of the CDR3: TGTGCCAGCAGACCGGACAGGGCGTCGGGTGGCTACACCTTC. The encoded protein is CASRPDRASGGYTF.

The chain recombines TRBV5-1 with TRBJ2-3, with TRBD2 matching 11 bases. The CDR3 covers 16 residues. Trimming removed 3 bases from V and 0 bases from J; junction bases left unmatched: 3. Germline loops: CDR1 SGHRS, CDR2 YFSETQ. The CDR3 DNA reads TGCGCCAGCAGCTGGGGACTAGCGGCGAGCACAGATACGCAGTATTTT. Its protein is CASSWGLAASTDTQYF. The entire variable domain, with the rest obtained from reference TRBV5-1 and TRBJ2-3, is as follows: KAGVTQTPRYLIKTRGQQVTLSCSPISGHRSVSWYQQTPGQGLQFLFEYFSETQRNKGNFPGRFSGRQFSNSRSEMNVSTLELGDSALYLCASSWGLAASTDTQYFGPGTRLTVL.

V is TRBV5-1 and J is TRBJ2-7; perhaps TRBD1 as D (6 bases). CDR1 is SGHRS, CDR2 YFSETQ, per germline. The CDR3 extends over 15 amino acids. Trimming stripped 4 bases from V and 0 bases from J, with 14 bases between. CDR3 sequence: CASSPGAGASYEQYF. In nucleotides, the CDR3 is TGCGCCAGCAGCCCAGGGGCAGGGGCCTCCTACGAGCAGTACTTC.

This chain uses TRBV27 with TRBJ2-4; tentative D call: TRBD1 (5 bases). This CDR3 comprises 15 residues. CDR1 is MNHEY and CDR2 is SMNVEV in the germline V gene (reference sequence). Between the trimmed V and J ends, which lost 8 bases and 2 bases, there was a span of 16 bases. The CDR3 loop reads CASQDTLSSKNIQYF. In DNA form, the CDR3 reads TGTGCCAGCCAGGACACTCTGTCTTCCAAAAACATTCAGTACTTC.

The chain combines TRBV7-8 with TRBJ2-5; D tentatively fits TRBD1 or TRBD2 (5 bases each). V was cut by 8 bases and J by 1 base, with 11 bases left in between. This CDR3 has 13 amino acids. Germline CDR1 SGHVS, CDR2 FQNEAQ. In nucleotides, the CDR3 is TGTGCCAGCTCCCGGGACCCCCAAGAGACCCAGTACTTC. It specifies CASSRDPQETQYF.

The genes are TRBV11-1 and TRBJ2-5; 15 nucleotides match TRBD2. This CDR3 is built from 17 residues. Trimming took 6 bases from V and 4 from J; bases not matched to a gene: 9. CDR1 and CDR2 from the germline V gene are SGHAT and FQDESV (reference sequence). In nucleotides, the CDR3 is TGTGCCAGCAGATGGACTAGCGGGGGGGCCACGTCAGAGACCCAGTACTTC. This translates into CASRWTSGGATSETQYF.

The chain is built from TRBV19 and TRBJ2-3; D is possibly TRBD2 (6 bases). CDR3 length: 14 residues. The V gene's germline CDR1 is LNHDA and CDR2 SQIVND (reference sequence). The ends were cut back, 9 bases at V and 3 bases at J, with 16 bases in the middle. This chain's CDR3 is CASQTRHRTDTQYF. Here the CDR3 DNA reads TGTGCCAGCCAGACTAGACATAGGACAGATACGCAGTATTTT.

Only one count was recorded for this clonotype. The chain joins TRBV7-2 to TRBJ1-2; D gene uncertain. The ends were cut back, 3 bases at V and 4 bases at J, with 12 bases in the middle. This CDR3 spans 14 amino acids. CDR1 and CDR2 from the germline V gene are SGHTA and FQGNSA. The CDR3 nucleotides read TGTGCCAGCAGCTTTGATTCTGTATCCTATGGCTACACCTTC. It specifies CASSFDSVSYGYTF.

This chain links TRBV29-1 with TRBJ1-1; D not certain. The CDR3 is 11 amino acids. Between the trimmed V and J ends, which lost 3 bases and 10 bases, there was a span of 12 bases. The germline CDR1 and CDR2 sequences are SQVTM and ANQGSEA. CDR3 bases: TGCAGCGTTGATGGAGCCGAAGGAGCTTTCTTT. Translation gives CSVDGAEGAFF.

This clonotype was recorded a few times. J is TRBJ2-2 and V is TRBV5-5; TRBD2 might be the D (5 bases). Trimming stripped 6 bases from V and 5 bases from J, with 17 bases between. Germline V gene sequence: CDR1 SGHKS, CDR2 YYEKEE (reference sequence). This CDR3 has 15 amino acids. The DNA for the CDR3 is TGTGCCAGCACTCACGAGGGTTTGGGAACCGGGGAGCTGTTTTTT. It yields the protein CASTHEGLGTGELFF.

This clonotype was detected ten times or more. The chain recombines TRBV7-2 with TRBJ1-1, with D possibly TRBD1 on 6 matching bases. CDR3 length: 15 amino acids. Trimming left V 6 bases short and J 1 base short, with 15 bases between. Germline lookup yields CDR1 SGHTA and CDR2 FQGNSA. The CDR3 reads CASSFRGIGNTEAFF. CDR3 coding DNA: TGTGCCAGCAGTTTTAGGGGGATCGGGAACACTGAAGCTTTCTTT.

The genes are TRBV27 and TRBJ2-7; weak D call: TRBD1 (6 bases). The CDR3 sequence is 13 residues long. CDR1 MNHEY and CDR2 SMNVEV come from the germline V gene (reference sequence). V was pared by 3 bases and J by 3 bases, with 9 bases between. Here the CDR3 reads CASSFLDSYEQYF. The CDR3 DNA follows: TGTGCCAGCAGTTTCCTGGACAGCTACGAGCAGTACTTC.

This clonotype was detected only a few times. The J gene is TRBJ2-7, the V gene TRBV6-6; D is uncertain. Germline CDR1 MNHNY, CDR2 SVGAGI (reference sequence). This CDR3 comprises 13 residues. The V gene lost 6 bases and the J gene lost 3 bases, with 12 bases spanning the gap. The CDR3 bases are TGTGCCAGCAGGAGAAACTCGGTCTACGAGCAGTACTTC. Its protein is CASRRNSVYEQYF.

At least ten counts were recorded for this clonotype. This rearrangement joins TRBV7-2 to TRBJ1-1; 10 positions agree with TRBD1. V lost 5 bases and J lost 3; bases outside the gene matches: 9. CDR1 and CDR2 from the germline V gene are SGHTA and FQGNSA. The CDR3 is 16 amino acids. The CDR3 nucleotides read TGTGCCAGCAGCCCCCGGGACAGGGGCGAATACACTGAAGCTTTCTTT. Translating it yields CASSPRDRGEYTEAFF.

To note about this clonotype: This may stem from a read error, because a much larger clone lies one nucleotide away. The CDR3 carries no conserved terminal phenylalanine or tryptophan, so it likely arises from a read error. This chain joins TRBV5-8 and TRBJ2-7; D not certain. The CDR3 runs to 13 residues. CDR1 SGHTS and CDR2 YDEGEE come from the germline V gene. Trimming cost V 4 bases and J 4 bases, with 12 bases left between them. CDR3 bases: TGTGCCAGCAGCCCTATAGTAACTTACGAGCAGTACTCC. Translated: CASSPIVTYEQYS.

The V and J genes are TRBV20-1 and TRBJ2-1; weak D call: TRBD1 (6 bases). CDR1 and CDR2 (germline): DFQATT, SNEGSKA (reference sequence). Trimming took 2 bases from V and 5 from J, leaving 22 bases between them. The CDR3 consists of 17 residues. The CDR3 coding sequence is TGCAGTGCTAGAAAGGCGGTCGGACAGCCCTTAGACAATGAGCAGTTCTTC. Translated, it gives CSARKAVGQPLDNEQFF.

The chain joins TRBV12-5 to TRBJ2-5; no reliable D call. The CDR3 sequence is 12 residues long. Trimming pared 0 bases from V and 3 bases from J, leaving 2 bases between. Germline V gene sequence: CDR1 LGHNT, CDR2 FRNRAP. CDR3: CASGLVEETQYF. For the CDR3, the DNA is TGTGCTAGTGGTTTGGTCGAAGAGACCCAGTACTTC.

This clonotype was recorded a few times. The rearrangement links TRBV12-3 or TRBV12-4 to TRBJ2-1, with D perhaps assigned TRBD1 or TRBD2 (5 bases each). V was clipped by 7 bases and J by 0 bases, with 13 bases between them. This CDR3 contains 15 residues. CDR3 region: CASTGTASSYNEQFF. CDR3 DNA sequence: TGTGCCAGCACCGGGACGGCGAGCTCCTACAATGAGCAGTTCTTC.

Many counts were recorded for this clonotype. The genes are TRBV7-2 and TRBJ2-5; D is ambiguous. The V end was cut by 1 base, the J end by 7 bases, with 7 bases between. CDR3 length: 12 residues. Germline V CDR1 and CDR2: SGHTA, FQGNSA. DNA of the CDR3: TGTGCCAGCAGCTTAGAAGAACGGACCCAGTACTTC. It yields the protein CASSLEERTQYF.

This clonotype was seen only a few times. V is TRBV7-2 and J is TRBJ2-5, with D maybe TRBD1 (5 bases). This CDR3 has 15 residues. Germline-derived CDR1 and CDR2 are SGHTA and FQGNSA. Between the trimmed V and J ends, which lost 0 bases and 4 bases, there was a span of 12 bases. CDR3: CASSLAVGPPETQYF. The CDR3, as DNA: TGTGCCAGCAGCTTAGCTGTGGGGCCCCCAGAGACCCAGTACTTC.

On this clonotype: Given a much more abundant clone one base away, this may be a read error. The V call is TRBV12-3 or TRBV12-4, the J call TRBJ1-2, with D uncertain. The CDR3 consists of 15 residues. Trimming took off 1 base at V and 6 bases at J, with 15 bases between the two ends. The CDR3 DNA is TGTGCCAGCAGTTTAGTGGAGGAAATCAAGGATGGCTACACCTTC. Amino acid sequence: CASSLVEEIKDGYTF.

This clonotype showed up many times. The rearrangement links TRBV7-2 to TRBJ2-5, with TRBD1 identical over 7 bases. Germline values: CDR1 SGHTA, CDR2 FQGNSA. This CDR3 is 14 amino acids long. The junction had 1 base not matched to a gene; V was cut back by 1 base and J by 2 bases. The CDR3 nucleotides read TGTGCCAGCAGCTTAGGGGACAGTCAAGAGACCCAGTACTTC. As protein: CASSLGDSQETQYF. The full variable domain, completed using reference TRBV7-2 and TRBJ2-5, is GAGVSQSPSNKVTEKGKDVELRCDPISGHTALYWYRQSLGQGLEFLIYFQGNSAPDKSGLPSDRFSAERTGGSVSTLTIQRTQQEDSAVYLCASSLGDSQETQYFGPGTRLLVL.